Listed below are T cell receptor beta chains from one sample, sequenced in a study of blood T cell repertoires in COVID-19. Generated by immunoSEQ multiplex PCR, the TCRdb table keeps only in-frame clones and is missing some. The sample lists a few hundred thousand clones, more than 85% seen once, with 3% to 3.5% in the top ten. The sequencing sample was made of peripheral blood. The receptors come from a man aged 55 to 69 with acute or convalescent COVID-19. Both conserved end residues are part of each CDR3. The D gene is left open where the match is weak. Some rows mark clone size as missing; the rest say once, few, many or name a class of expanded clone.

d_gene	abundance	v_gene	len	j_gene	CDR3nt	CDR3aa
-	-	TRBV28	13	TRBJ1-2	TGTGCCACCTCGGGGGGCACTAACTATGGCTACACCTTC	CATSGGTNYGYTF
TRBD2	-	TRBV11-2	12	TRBJ2-3	TGTGCCAGCAGGGCGGGGGAAGATACGCAGTATTTT	CASRAGEDTQYF
-	-	TRBV11-2	15	TRBJ2-5	TGTGCCAGCAGCTTAGGCCCGGGAGTAGGGGAGACCCAGTACTTC	CASSLGPGVGETQYF
-	-	TRBV5-4	16	TRBJ1-2	TGTGCCAGCAGCTGGGCGGGGCACCCTACTAACTATGGCTACACCTTC	CASSWAGHPTNYGYTF
TRBD1	-	TRBV2	14	TRBJ1-2	TGTGCCAGCCGGGTACATAAGACAGGGAATGGCTACACCTTC	CASRVHKTGNGYTF
-	once	TRBV7-6	16	TRBJ2-7	TGTGCCAGCAGCCCACATTCCTGGGGGGAATCCTACGAGCAGTACTTC	CASSPHSWGESYEQYF
TRBD2	-	TRBV7-9	15	TRBJ2-3	TGTGCCAGCAGCTTAGGTAGCGGGGCTAAAGATACGCAGTATTTT	CASSLGSGAKDTQYF
-	-	TRBV13	14	TRBJ2-3	TGTGCCAGCAGCTTGGAGGGGGCCGGGTATACGCAGTATTTT	CASSLEGAGYTQYF
-	-	TRBV11-3	17	TRBJ2-3	TGTGCCAGCAGCTTAGCCAAATCGGACAGCCGCACAGATACGCAGTATTTT	CASSLAKSDSRTDTQYF
TRBD1	-	TRBV5-1	14	TRBJ2-7	TGCGCCAGCAGCCCGGGGACAGGAACCTACGAGCAGTACTTC	CASSPGTGTYEQYF
-	-	TRBV6-2/TRBV6-3	17	TRBJ2-2	TGTGCCAGCAGTTACTCGACGGGACTCCTAAGGCCCGGGGAGCTGTTTTTT	CASSYSTGLLRPGELFF
-	-	TRBV19	15	TRBJ1-5	TGTGCCAGTACCAATGGGGGGGTACGCAATCAGCCCCAGCATTTT	CASTNGGVRNQPQHF
-	once	TRBV3-1/TRBV3-2	14	TRBJ1-1	TGTGCCAGCAGCCTACAGGGTCCCGACACTGAAGCTTTCTTT	CASSLQGPDTEAFF
-	-	TRBV10-3	13	TRBJ1-1	TGTGCCATCAGTGGACAGTTGAACACTGAAGCTTTCTTT	CAISGQLNTEAFF
-	few	TRBV28	16	TRBJ1-1	TGTGCCAGCAGAACCAGCGTTAAGGGGAAGTACACTGAAGCTTTCTTT	CASRTSVKGKYTEAFF
-	-	TRBV29-1	12	TRBJ1-2	TGCAGCGTTGAAGTCCAGAACTATGGCTACACCTTC	CSVEVQNYGYTF
-	-	TRBV2	9	TRBJ2-1	TGTGCCAGCAGCAGTGAGCAGTTCTTC	CASSSEQFF
TRBD1	-	TRBV5-1	15	TRBJ2-7	TGCGCCAGCAGCTTGGTCGGGACAGGGTTCTACGAGCAGTACTTC	CASSLVGTGFYEQYF
TRBD2	-	TRBV4-2	17	TRBJ2-1	TGTGCCAGCAGCCAAGATTGGGCTAGCGGGAGTAACAATGAGCAGTTCTTC	CASSQDWASGSNNEQFF
-	-	TRBV28	19	TRBJ1-5	TGTGCCAGCAGGCTTCGGGGGGGGAGGGCGCGCCCGCCCAATCAGCCCCAGCATTTT	CASRLRGGRARPPNQPQHF
TRBD1	once	TRBV7-2	15	TRBJ1-3	TGTGCCAGCAGCCAGGGACAGGGGGCGGCGTACACCATATATTTT	CASSQGQGAAYTIYF
-	-	TRBV18	12	TRBJ2-3	TGTGCCAGCTCACCGACAACAGATACGCAGTATTTT	CASSPTTDTQYF
-	-	TRBV19	16	TRBJ2-1	TGTGCCAGTAGTAAAACCACAGGGTCTCGAATCGATGAGCAGTTCTTC	CASSKTTGSRIDEQFF
-	-	TRBV28	14	TRBJ1-2	TGTGCCAGCAGCCGAGGGGGGGCGCGGGATGGCTACACCTTC	CASSRGGARDGYTF
TRBD1	-	TRBV7-2	15	TRBJ2-7	TGTGCCAGCAGTCTCGGACAGGGGCCCCCCTACGAGCAGTACTTC	CASSLGQGPPYEQYF